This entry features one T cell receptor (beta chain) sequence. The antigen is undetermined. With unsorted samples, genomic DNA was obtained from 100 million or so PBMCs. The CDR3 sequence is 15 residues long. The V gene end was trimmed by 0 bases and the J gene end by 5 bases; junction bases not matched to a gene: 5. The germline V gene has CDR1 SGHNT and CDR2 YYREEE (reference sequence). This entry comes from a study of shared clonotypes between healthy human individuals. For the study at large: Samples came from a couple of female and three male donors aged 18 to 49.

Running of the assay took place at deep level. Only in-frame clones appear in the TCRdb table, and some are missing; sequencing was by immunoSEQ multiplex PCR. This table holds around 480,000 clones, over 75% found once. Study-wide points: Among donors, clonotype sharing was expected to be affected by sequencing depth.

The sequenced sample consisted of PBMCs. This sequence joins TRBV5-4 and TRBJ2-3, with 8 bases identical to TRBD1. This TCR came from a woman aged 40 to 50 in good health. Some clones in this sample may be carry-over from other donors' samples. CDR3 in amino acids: CASSLVSGGVDTQYF. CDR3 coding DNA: TGTGCCAGCAGCTTGGTATCAGGGGGCGTAGATACGCAGTATTTT.